This is a list of T cell receptor beta chains from one sample in a study of cytomegalovirus exposure and HLA in healthy donors. Here immunoSEQ multiplex PCR was the method, and the copy in TCRdb shows in-frame clones only, minus some. The table lists about 120,000 clones, around 82% of them singletons, with about 11% in the top ten. Sequences were obtained from PBMCs. The receptors derive from a male donor in good health and CMV-seropositive. Both conserved end residues are part of each CDR3. The D gene is left open where the match is weak. Clone size is shown for a subset of rows, as once, few, many or a class of expanded clone.

clone_size | d_call | j_call | v_call | cdr3_nt | cdr3_aa
once | - | TRBJ1-5 | TRBV27 | TGTGCCAGCAGTTCAGGGGCTAATCAGCCCCAGCATTTT | CASSSGANQPQHF
- | - | TRBJ2-3 | TRBV9 | TGTGCCAGCAGCGTAGCACGGGGGACCAGCACAGATACGCAGTATTTT | CASSVARGTSTDTQYF
- | TRBD2 | TRBJ2-1 | TRBV7-7 | TGTGCTAGCAGCTCCTTAGCGGGGACTAACAATGAGCAGTTCTTC | CASSSLAGTNNEQFF
- | - | TRBJ1-2 | TRBV30 | TGTGCCTGGACCCCAGGCTATGGCTACACCTTC | CAWTPGYGYTF
- | - | TRBJ1-5 | TRBV7-2 | TGTGCCAGCAGCTACTGGCCTCAGGGTCTTGGTCAGCCCCAGCATTTT | CASSYWPQGLGQPQHF
few | - | TRBJ1-2 | TRBV7-8 | TGTGCCAGCAGCTTACCCAGGGGTTTGAACTATGGCTACACCTTC | CASSLPRGLNYGYTF
- | TRBD1 | TRBJ2-5 | TRBV7-9 | TGTGCCAGCAGCCGACGACAGGGTCAAGAGACCCAGTACTTC | CASSRRQGQETQYF
few | TRBD2 | TRBJ2-2 | TRBV18 | TGTGCCAGCTCACCAATGAGGGAGGGCACCGGGGAGCTGTTTTTT | CASSPMREGTGELFF
- | TRBD2 | TRBJ2-7 | TRBV6-6 | TGTGCCAGCAGTTACGACGCTAGCGGGAAGTTCTACGAGCAGTACTTC | CASSYDASGKFYEQYF
few | TRBD1 | TRBJ2-5 | TRBV10-3 | TGTGCCATCAGTGGACAGGGGGAAGAGACCCAGTACTTC | CAISGQGEETQYF
- | - | TRBJ2-7 | TRBV7-9 | TGTGCCAGCAGCCCCCTATCCTACGAGCAGTACTTC | CASSPLSYEQYF
- | TRBD2 | TRBJ2-1 | TRBV19 | TGTGCCAGTAGAGCGGGAGGCGAGCAGTTCTTC | CASRAGGEQFF
few | TRBD1 | TRBJ2-1 | TRBV18 | TGTGCCAGCACGACAGGGGGCGCGCTGGATGAGCAGTTCTTC | CASTTGGALDEQFF
- | - | TRBJ2-3 | TRBV7-8 | TGTGCCAGCAGCTTATATTCAGATACGCAGTATTTT | CASSLYSDTQYF
once | - | TRBJ1-5 | TRBV9 | TGTGCCAGCAGCGTCGAGGGTGGTCAGCCCCAGCATTTT | CASSVEGGQPQHF
- | - | TRBJ1-6 | TRBV6-5 | TGTGCCAGCAGTTCGTCACAGGGATTCTATAATTCACCCCTCCACTTT | CASSSSQGFYNSPLHF
- | TRBD1 | TRBJ1-2 | TRBV12-5 | TGTGCTAGTGGTTTGGACCAGGGGGCAGGCGGCTACACCTTC | CASGLDQGAGGYTF
few | - | TRBJ2-1 | TRBV28 | TGTGCCAGCAGAGCTAGCGCCCCTTCCCCCAACAATGAGCAGTTCTTC | CASRASAPSPNNEQFF
few | - | TRBJ1-2 | TRBV5-6 | TGTGCCAGCAGCTTAGGGGTTGACTATGGCTACACCTTC | CASSLGVDYGYTF
- | TRBD2 | TRBJ2-1 | TRBV10-3 | TGTGCCATCAGTGAGTCTATAGGGGAGGGCTACAATGAGCAGTTCTTC | CAISESIGEGYNEQFF
- | - | TRBJ1-5 | TRBV27 | TGTGCCAGCAGTTTCCAGGGAAGCAATCAGCCCCAGCATTTT | CASSFQGSNQPQHF
- | - | TRBJ1-2 | TRBV6-6 | TGTGCCAGCAGTTTGCGCGGGGGCTACACCTTC | CASSLRGGYTF
- | - | TRBJ2-3 | TRBV9 | TGTGCCAGCAGCGAACAGCGGACTAGCACAGATACGCAGTATTTT | CASSEQRTSTDTQYF
- | - | TRBJ2-1 | TRBV7-9 | TGTGCCAGCAGCTTATCTGGCCCTGAGCAGTTCTTC | CASSLSGPEQFF
- | TRBD2 | TRBJ2-3 | TRBV2 | TGTGCCAGGGGACTAGCGGGACCATCTAGCACAGATACGCAGTATTTT | CARGLAGPSSTDTQYF
- | TRBD2 | TRBJ2-1 | TRBV29-1 | TGCAGCGCTGTGGGACTAGCGGGATCCAATGAGCAGTTCTTC | CSAVGLAGSNEQFF
- | TRBD1 | TRBJ1-1 | TRBV19 | TGTGCCAGTAGTATACCGGGACAGGGCTCCACTGAAGCTTTCTTT | CASSIPGQGSTEAFF
few | - | TRBJ2-7 | TRBV25-1 | TGTGCCAGCAGTGGTAGACTCCACTCCTACGAGCAGTACTTC | CASSGRLHSYEQYF
- | TRBD2 | TRBJ2-1 | TRBV12-5 | TGTGCTAGTGGTTTGGACCTCGCGGGACTAGCGATTCATGAGCAGTTCTTC | CASGLDLAGLAIHEQFF
- | - | TRBJ2-1 | TRBV7-6 | TGTGCCAGCAGCTTAGCTTCGGGGGGCGAGGAGCAGTTCTTC | CASSLASGGEEQFF
- | TRBD2 | TRBJ2-7 | TRBV27 | TGTGCCAGCAGTTTTCAACTAGCGGGGTTCTACGAGCAGTACTTC | CASSFQLAGFYEQYF
- | - | TRBJ1-1 | TRBV28 | TGTGCCAGCAGCGACAGGCTGAACACTGAAGCTTTCTTT | CASSDRLNTEAFF
- | TRBD1 | TRBJ2-1 | TRBV5-4 | TGTGCCAGCAGCGATCCAGGGGGGCAGTTCTTC | CASSDPGGQFF
- | TRBD2 | TRBJ2-7 | TRBV19 | TGTGCCAGTAGTGATCGAGCGGGAGCGGCCTACGAGCAGTACTTC | CASSDRAGAAYEQYF
- | TRBD1 | TRBJ2-7 | TRBV27 | TGTGCCAGCAGCCCAGGGACAGGCCCCTCCTACGAGCAGTACTTC | CASSPGTGPSYEQYF
- | TRBD2 | TRBJ2-1 | TRBV18 | TGTGCCAGCTCACCACCGGGGACTAGCGAAATTATGGGCAATGAGCAGTTCTTC | CASSPPGTSEIMGNEQFF
few | - | TRBJ2-7 | TRBV28 | TGTGCCAGTTGCCCCGGACAGATCTACGAGCAGTACTTC | CASCPGQIYEQYF
once | TRBD2 | TRBJ2-7 | TRBV11-2 | TGTGCCAGCAGCTTAGTCTTCTTCGGGGGGTCCTACGAGCAGTACTTC | CASSLVFFGGSYEQYF
- | - | TRBJ1-1 | TRBV11-2 | TGTGCCAGCAGCTTAAAGGACCTCCGGAGGACTGAAGCTTTCTTT | CASSLKDLRRTEAFF
- | - | TRBJ1-5 | TRBV27 | TGTGCCAGCAGTTTATACGGTCTAGGACAGCCCCAGCATTTT | CASSLYGLGQPQHF
- | TRBD2 | TRBJ2-4 | TRBV11-2 | TGTGCCAGCAGGCCGATAGCGGGAGGTTCGGAGGGAATTCAGTACTTC | CASRPIAGGSEGIQYF
- | TRBD2 | TRBJ2-3 | TRBV5-4 | TGTGCCAGCAGATTCGGGCTAGCGGGACATAATACGCAGTATTTT | CASRFGLAGHNTQYF
- | - | TRBJ1-1 | TRBV19 | TGTGCCAGTAGTAGCTCCCAGGGTCTGACTGAAGCTTTCTTT | CASSSSQGLTEAFF
- | TRBD2 | TRBJ2-3 | TRBV7-3 | TGTGCCAGCAGCTTAATGGCTAGCGGGACAGATACGCAGTATTTT | CASSLMASGTDTQYF
- | - | TRBJ2-3 | TRBV2 | TGTGCCAGCAACCCTGAGGTGATCACAGATACGCAGTATTTT | CASNPEVITDTQYF
- | - | TRBJ2-1 | TRBV14 | TGTGCCAGCAGCCAAGTCCGCGTTGGTGAGCAGTTCTTC | CASSQVRVGEQFF
- | - | TRBJ2-1 | TRBV7-2 | TGTGCCAGCAGCTGGGCTCCGGGACAAGAGTACAATGAGCAGTTCTTC | CASSWAPGQEYNEQFF
- | TRBD1 | TRBJ2-4 | TRBV7-3 | TGTGCCAGCAGCTCCGACAGGGGCAACATTCAGTACTTC | CASSSDRGNIQYF
- | - | TRBJ2-1 | TRBV7-8 | TGTGCCAGCAGCTTAAGACTAACCAGCTCCTACAATGAGCAGTTCTTC | CASSLRLTSSYNEQFF
- | TRBD2 | TRBJ2-3 | TRBV7-6 | TGTGCCAGCAGCCCAAGTGCTAGCGGGAGCACAGATACGCAGTATTTT | CASSPSASGSTDTQYF
- | TRBD1 | TRBJ1-2 | TRBV5-8 | TGTGCCAGCAGCCCCGGGACAGGGGCCCTCTATGGCTACACCTTC | CASSPGTGALYGYTF
- | TRBD2 | TRBJ2-7 | TRBV27 | TGTGCCAGCAGTTTATCCTGGCGGGAGTATAATGACGAGCAGTACTTC | CASSLSWREYNDEQYF
- | TRBD1 | TRBJ1-5 | TRBV18 | TGTGCCAGCTCCCTGACAGGGGGAAATCAGCCCCAGCATTTT | CASSLTGGNQPQHF
once | - | TRBJ2-5 | TRBV4-1 | TGCGCCAGCAGCCACCAGGTGGGCAAGATGACCCAGTACTTC | CASSHQVGKMTQYF
- | - | TRBJ1-2 | TRBV7-3 | TGTGCCAGCAGCCAGGAGGGTGGCTATGGCTACACCTTC | CASSQEGGYGYTF
- | TRBD2 | TRBJ2-3 | TRBV28 | TGTGCCAGCAGTTTGGGGAGGGGCACAGATACGCAGTATTTT | CASSLGRGTDTQYF
- | TRBD2 | TRBJ2-7 | TRBV28 | TGTGCCAGCAGTTTACCAACTAGCGGGAGGGGCTACGAGCAGTACTTC | CASSLPTSGRGYEQYF